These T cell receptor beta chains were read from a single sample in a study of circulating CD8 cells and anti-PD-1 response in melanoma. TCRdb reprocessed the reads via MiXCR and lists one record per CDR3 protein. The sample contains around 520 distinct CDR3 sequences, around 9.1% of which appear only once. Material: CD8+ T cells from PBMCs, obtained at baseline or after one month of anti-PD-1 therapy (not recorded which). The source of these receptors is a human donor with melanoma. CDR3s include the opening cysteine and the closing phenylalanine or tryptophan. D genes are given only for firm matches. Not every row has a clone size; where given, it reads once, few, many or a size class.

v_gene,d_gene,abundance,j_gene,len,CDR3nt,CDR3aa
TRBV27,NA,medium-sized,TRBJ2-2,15,TGTGCCAGCAGTTCCGGGACAACTCACACCGGGGAGCTGTTTTTT,CASSSGTTHTGELFF
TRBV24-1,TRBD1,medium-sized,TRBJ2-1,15,TGTGCCACCAGTGACCGGGACAGCATTGGTAATGAGCAGTTCTTC,CATSDRDSIGNEQFF
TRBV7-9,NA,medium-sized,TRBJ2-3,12,TGTGCCAGCAGCTTACCCCGGGATACGCAGTATTTT,CASSLPRDTQYF
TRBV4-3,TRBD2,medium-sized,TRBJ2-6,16,TGCGCCAGCAGCCAGACTAGCGGGTCTGGGGCCAACGTCCTGACTTTC,CASSQTSGSGANVLTF
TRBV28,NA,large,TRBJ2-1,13,TGTGCCAGCAGAGAGGACACCACCAATGAGCAGTTCTTC,CASREDTTNEQFF
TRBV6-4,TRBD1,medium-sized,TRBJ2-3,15,TGTGCCAGCAGTGACTCGGGACAGGGCACAGATACGCAGTATTTT,CASSDSGQGTDTQYF
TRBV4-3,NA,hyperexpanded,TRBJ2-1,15,TGCGCCAGCAGCCTGACTCGGGACCGAAACAATGAGCAGTTCTTC,CASSLTRDRNNEQFF
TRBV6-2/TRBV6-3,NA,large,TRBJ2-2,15,TGTGCCAGCAGTTACGAGGCCGCAGGATCCGGGGAGCTGTTTTTT,CASSYEAAGSGELFF
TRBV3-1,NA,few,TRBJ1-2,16,TGTGCCAGCAGCCAAGATAGGGAACCCTCTAACTATGGCTACACCTTC,CASSQDREPSNYGYTF
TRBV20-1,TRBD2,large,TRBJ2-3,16,TGCAGTGCTAGTGAAACAGCGGGAGGGCAGGGTGATACGCAGTATTTT,CSASETAGGQGDTQYF
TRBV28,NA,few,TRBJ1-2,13,TGTGCCAGCAGTTTCGGGGGTAGATCTGGCTACACCTTC,CASSFGGRSGYTF
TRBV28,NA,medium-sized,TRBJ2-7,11,TGTGCCAGCAGCCCCCTCTACGCGCAGTACTTC,CASSPLYAQYF
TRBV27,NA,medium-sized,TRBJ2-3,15,TGTGCCAGCAGTGTTCGGGACACTAGAACAGATACGCAGTATTTT,CASSVRDTRTDTQYF
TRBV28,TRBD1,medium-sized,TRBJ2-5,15,TGTGCCAGCAGTGCGGACAGGGGGCAGGGGGAGACCCAGTACTTC,CASSADRGQGETQYF
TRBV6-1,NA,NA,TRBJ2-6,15,TGTGCCAGCAGTGAAGACGAAGCGGGGGCCAACGTCCTGACTTTC,CASSEDEAGANVLTF
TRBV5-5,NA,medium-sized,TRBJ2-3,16,TGTGCCAGCAGCTCCGAAGGGGCGGGGGCCTCAGATACGCAGTATTTT,CASSSEGAGASDTQYF
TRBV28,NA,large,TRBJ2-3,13,TGTGCCAGCACGCGGGGTTGGGCAGATACGCAGTATTTT,CASTRGWADTQYF
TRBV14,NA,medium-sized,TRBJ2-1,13,TGTGCCAGCAGCCAAGTGTCGGTCGGCAAGCAGTTCTTC,CASSQVSVGKQFF
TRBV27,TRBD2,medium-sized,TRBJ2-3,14,TGTGCCAGCAATACAGCGGGGGGGCCAGATACGCAGTATTTT,CASNTAGGPDTQYF
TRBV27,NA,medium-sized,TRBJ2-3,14,TGTGCCAGCAGCGATCGACCCCGGGGCGATACGCAGTATTTT,CASSDRPRGDTQYF
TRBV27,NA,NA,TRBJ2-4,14,TGTGCCAGCAGTGACCGGCCCAGGGGAGACATTCAGTACTTC,CASSDRPRGDIQYF
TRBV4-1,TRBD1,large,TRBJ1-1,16,TGCGCCAGCAGCCCGGTACAGGGGGCTCTGAACACTGAAGCTTTCTTT,CASSPVQGALNTEAFF
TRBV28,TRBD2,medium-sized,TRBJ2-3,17,TGTGCCAGCCGATTCAGGGCTAGCGGGAGGAATACAGATACGCAGTATTTT,CASRFRASGRNTDTQYF
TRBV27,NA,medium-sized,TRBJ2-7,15,TGTGCCAGCAGTTTATTCTGGTCCTCCCGTGGCGAGCAGTACTTC,CASSLFWSSRGEQYF
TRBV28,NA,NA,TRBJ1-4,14,TGTGCCAGCAGTTCCACAGGCGATAATGAAAAACTGTTTTTT,CASSSTGDNEKLFF
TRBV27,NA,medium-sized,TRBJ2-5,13,TGTGCCAGCAGTTTATGGTCGCAAGAGACCCAGTACTTC,CASSLWSQETQYF
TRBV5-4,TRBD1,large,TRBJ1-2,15,TGTGCCAGCAGGTCGGGACAGGGGTATGGCTATGGCTACACCTTC,CASRSGQGYGYGYTF
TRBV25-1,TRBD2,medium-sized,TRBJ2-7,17,TGTGCCAGCAGTGATACCCGTAGCGGGGGGGCGGGCTACGAGCAGTACTTC,CASSDTRSGGAGYEQYF
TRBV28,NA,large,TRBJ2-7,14,TGTGCCAGCAGTTTATTCGGGGGGCATAGGGAGCAGTACTTC,CASSLFGGHREQYF
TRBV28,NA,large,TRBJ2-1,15,TGTGCCAGCAGTTTATCCGGTATCCCCCCTAGTGAGCAGTTCTTC,CASSLSGIPPSEQFF
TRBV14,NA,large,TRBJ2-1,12,TGTGCCAGCAGCCATTTACGGGATGAGCAGTTCTTC,CASSHLRDEQFF
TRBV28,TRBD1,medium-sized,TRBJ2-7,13,TGTGCCAGCCGGGACAGCTCTACGTACGAGCAGTACTTC,CASRDSSTYEQYF
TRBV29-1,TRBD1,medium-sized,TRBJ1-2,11,TGCAGCGGCCGGGACAGCTATGGCTACACCTTC,CSGRDSYGYTF
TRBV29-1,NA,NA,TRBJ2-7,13,TGCAGCGTTGAAAACCGGGAACCTTACGAGCAGTACTTC,CSVENREPYEQYF
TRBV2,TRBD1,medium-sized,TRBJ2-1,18,TGTGCCAGCAGTGAAGTGGCAGGGGGCACGAGCTCCTACAATGAGCAGTTCTTC,CASSEVAGGTSSYNEQFF
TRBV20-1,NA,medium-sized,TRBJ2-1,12,TGCAGTGCTTTGGACCCGGACAATGAGCAGTTCTTC,CSALDPDNEQFF
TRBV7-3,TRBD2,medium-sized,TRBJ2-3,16,TGTGCCAGCAGCCATACGTCCGGGAGGGGCGCAGATACGCAGTATTTT,CASSHTSGRGADTQYF
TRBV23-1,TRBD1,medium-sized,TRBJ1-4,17,TGCGCCAGCAGTCAACCGGGACAGAGAGCAACTAATGAAAAACTGTTTTTT,CASSQPGQRATNEKLFF
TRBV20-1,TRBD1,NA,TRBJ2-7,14,TGCAGTGCTAGCTGGACAGGAAAATACTACGAGCAGTACTTC,CSASWTGKYYEQYF
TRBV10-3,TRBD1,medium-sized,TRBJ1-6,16,TGTGCCATCAGTGGGCAGGGGGCCTCCTATAATTCACCCCTCCACTTT,CAISGQGASYNSPLHF
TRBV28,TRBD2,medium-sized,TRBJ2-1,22,TGTGCCAGCAGTTTCCCCGCCGAGTCATATGAAACTAGCGGCAGCTCCTACAATGAGCAGTTCTTC,CASSFPAESYETSGSSYNEQFF
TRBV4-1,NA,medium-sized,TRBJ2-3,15,TGCGCCAGCAGCCCCGGTGAGAGTCACACAGATACGCAGTATTTT,CASSPGESHTDTQYF
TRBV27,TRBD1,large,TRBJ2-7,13,TGTGCCAGCAGCCCCCACGAAGGGGGCAGGCAGTACTTC,CASSPHEGGRQYF
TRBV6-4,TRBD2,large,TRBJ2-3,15,TGTGCCAGTTCTACTAGCGGGGGTAGCACAGATACGCAGTATTTT,CASSTSGGSTDTQYF